Presented here are 23 T cell receptor beta chains from one specimen sequenced in a study of cytomegalovirus exposure and HLA in healthy donors. PCR primers comprised 60 Vbeta and 13 Jbeta primers. Here immunoSEQ multiplex PCR was the method, and the copy in TCRdb shows in-frame clones only, minus some. The profile shows roughly 86,000 clones, 65% of them singletons. Material for sequencing was PBMCs. The receptors come from a woman in her fifties or sixties in good health and CMV-seropositive.

In this sample, this clone turned up a few times. V is TRBV28 and J is TRBJ2-1; D gene unclear. This CDR3 region has 16 residues. CDR1 is MDHEN, CDR2 SYDVKM, per germline. V lost 4 bases and J 1 base, leaving 14 bases between the germline ends. DNA of the CDR3: TGTGCCAGCAGTTCAGTCGTGGAGAGGTCCTACAATGAGCAGTTCTTC. Translation: CASSSVVERSYNEQFF.

The chain is built from TRBV2 and TRBJ2-7, with 10 bases aligning to TRBD1. Germline CDR1 reads SNHLY; CDR2 reads FYNNEI. Trimming cost V 6 bases and J 3 bases; bases outside gene matches: 5. The CDR3 spans 14 residues. CDR3 loop: CASRTGTGVYEQYF. The CDR3 nucleotides read TGTGCCAGCAGGACGGGGACAGGGGTCTACGAGCAGTACTTC.

The chain combines TRBV29-1 with TRBJ2-5; the match to TRBD1 covers 7 bases. The DNA end lines up better with TRBJ2-7; the J call may be wrong. The CDR3 consists of 15 residues. Germline assignment: CDR1 SQVTM and CDR2 ANQGSEA. CDR3 bases: TGCAGCGTTGAAGGAGACAGGGAAGGTTCCTACGAGCAGTACTTC. Protein sequence: CSVEGDREGSYEQYF.

V gene TRBV6-6 combines with J gene TRBJ1-2; possibly TRBD1 for D (6 bases). This CDR3 has 15 amino acids. Deletions cut 4 bases from V and 3 bases from J, with 15 bases between. CDR1 and CDR2 from the germline V gene are MNHNY and SVGAGI (reference sequence). CDR3 sequence: CASSSYSTGYYGYTF. In DNA form, the CDR3 reads TGTGCCAGCAGTTCCTACTCAACAGGGTACTATGGCTACACCTTC.

This clone has just a few counts. The rearrangement links TRBV2 to TRBJ2-1, with 10 positions matching TRBD1. Per the germline V gene, CDR1 is SNHLY and CDR2 is FYNNEI. The trim removed 9 bases at V and 9 bases at J, leaving 8 bases unmatched. The CDR3 spans 13 residues. The CDR3 spells CARLGQGKGEQFF. CDR3 DNA sequence: TGTGCCAGGCTGGGACAGGGGAAGGGTGAGCAGTTCTTC.

This chain links TRBV5-1 with TRBJ1-6; TRBD1 matches at 7 bases. The CDR3 is 13 residues long. Per the germline V gene, CDR1 is SGHRS and CDR2 is YFSETQ. V trimming: 9 bases; J trimming: 9 bases; junction bases outside the gene matches: 9. CDR3 residues: CATSGGDGSPLHF. CDR3 bases: TGCGCCACGTCAGGGGGTGACGGTTCACCCCTCCACTTT.

There are a few counts of this clone. The CDR3 loop is CASSLGSGFDYEQYF. The CDR3 DNA is TGTGCCAGCAGCTTAGGGTCAGGGTTCGACTACGAGCAGTACTTC. The chain combines TRBV13 with TRBJ2-7, with D possibly TRBD1 on 5 matching bases. The CDR3 spans 15 residues. CDR1 PRHDT and CDR2 FYEKMQ come from the germline V gene (reference sequence). Trimming cost V 0 bases and J 3 bases, with 12 bases left between them.

The chain is built from TRBV5-1 and TRBJ2-3; 10 bases are shared with TRBD2. The CDR3 has 15 residues. Unmatched junction bases numbered 4, after V lost 3 bases and J lost 3 bases. Germline V CDR1 and CDR2: SGHRS, YFSETQ. CDR3 sequence (DNA): TGCGCCAGCAGCTATAGCGGGGGGTATACAGATACGCAGTATTTT. This sequence encodes CASSYSGGYTDTQYF.

The V call is TRBV11-2, the J call TRBJ2-3; D ambiguous. From germline, CDR1 is SGHAT and CDR2 FQNNGV. Trimming cost V 2 bases and J 4 bases, with 4 bases left between them. The CDR3 is made up of 12 amino acids. CDR3 nucleotide sequence: TGTGCCAGCAGCTTACCGGCAGATACGCAGTATTTT. It codes for CASSLPADTQYF.

This chain uses TRBV7-2 with TRBJ2-3, with a weak D call TRBD1 (10 bases). Trimming took off 0 bases at V and 3 bases at J, with 16 bases between the two ends. The length of the CDR3 is 17 residues. The germline V gene has CDR1 SGHTA and CDR2 FQGNSA. CDR3 DNA: TGTGCCAGCAGCTTAGCGCGGGGGGGACAGGGGACAGATACGCAGTATTTT. Translated: CASSLARGGQGTDTQYF. The complete variable domain, with remaining parts taken from reference TRBV7-2 and TRBJ2-3, reads GAGVSQSPSNKVTEKGKDVELRCDPISGHTALYWYRQSLGQGLEFLIYFQGNSAPDKSGLPSDRFSAERTGGSVSTLTIQRTQQEDSAVYLCASSLARGGQGTDTQYFGPGTRLTVL.

This chain uses TRBV6-6 with TRBJ2-7; 7 nucleotides match TRBD2. Germline lookup yields CDR1 MNHNY and CDR2 SVGAGI (reference sequence). Unmatched junction bases numbered 4, after V lost 8 bases and J lost 6 bases. The CDR3 has 11 amino acids. The CDR3 is CASVGRGEQYF. DNA for the CDR3: TGTGCCAGCGTAGGGAGGGGCGAGCAGTACTTC.

In this sample, this clone turned up a few times. V gene TRBV5-1 combines with J gene TRBJ2-1, with TRBD2 matching over 10 bases. V dropped 0 bases and J dropped 3; count of bases not matched to a gene: 9. The CDR3 extends over 18 amino acids. CDR1 is SGHRS, CDR2 YFSETQ, per germline. The DNA of the CDR3 is TGCGCCAGCAGCTTGGGGGTTAGCGGGGGGTCATTCTACAATGAGCAGTTCTTC. Translation gives CASSLGVSGGSFYNEQFF. Full variable domain (missing parts from reference TRBV5-1 and TRBJ2-1): KAGVTQTPRYLIKTRGQQVTLSCSPISGHRSVSWYQQTPGQGLQFLFEYFSETQRNKGNFPGRFSGRQFSNSRSEMNVSTLELGDSALYLCASSLGVSGGSFYNEQFFGPGTRLTVL.

The chain joins TRBV6-1 to TRBJ1-1; D may be TRBD1 (6 bases). This CDR3 contains 14 residues. Per germline, CDR1 MNHNS and CDR2 SASEGT. The V gene lost 4 bases and the J gene lost 3 bases, with 12 bases spanning the gap. The CDR3 loop reads CASSVPRQDTEAFF. Written as DNA, the CDR3 is TGTGCCAGCAGTGTCCCTCGACAGGACACTGAAGCTTTCTTT.

In this sample, this clone turned up once. The V gene is TRBV5-6, the J gene TRBJ2-7; D gene uncertain. Germline-derived CDR1 and CDR2 are SGHDT and YYEEEE. V lost 2 bases and J 2 bases, leaving 17 bases between the germline ends. This CDR3 region has 16 residues. The CDR3 coding sequence is TGTGCCAGCAGCTTTTCCCCAAGCCTTAAAACCTACGAGCAGTACTTC. Translation: CASSFSPSLKTYEQYF.

The chain links TRBV7-9 to TRBJ2-5, with TRBD2 identical over 11 bases. From germline, CDR1 is SEHNR and CDR2 FQNEAQ (reference sequence). The junction had 5 bases not matched to a gene; V was cut back by 3 bases and J by 2 bases. This CDR3 contains 16 residues. CDR3 nucleotide sequence: TGTGCCAGCAGCTTCCCCGGGACTAGCGGTCAAGAGACCCAGTACTTC. It codes for CASSFPGTSGQETQYF. Combining the CDR3 with reference TRBV7-9 and TRBJ2-5 gives the whole variable domain DTGVSQNPRHKITKRGQNVTFRCDPISEHNRLYWYRQTLGQGPEFLTYFQNEAQLEKSRLLSDRFSAERPKGSFSTLEIQRTEQGDSAMYLCASSFPGTSGQETQYFGPGTRLLVL.

The chain is built from TRBV11-2 and TRBJ2-5; TRBD2 matches 12 bases. In germline, CDR1 is SGHAT, CDR2 FQNNGV. The V gene end was trimmed by 5 bases and the J gene end by 3 bases; junction bases not matched to a gene: 7. The CDR3 covers 16 residues. The CDR3 reads CASSLTSGGTKETQYF. The CDR3 nucleotides read TGTGCCAGCAGCCTAACTAGCGGGGGGACTAAAGAGACCCAGTACTTC.

This chain connects TRBV5-6 to TRBJ1-1; a possible D gene is TRBD1 (6 bases). In germline, CDR1 is SGHDT, CDR2 YYEEEE. V was shortened by 4 bases and J by 10 bases, with 14 bases between the two germline ends. The CDR3 is made up of 12 amino acids. The DNA of the CDR3 is TGTGCCAGCAGCATAGTTGGGGGGGCAGCTTTCTTT. Its translation: CASSIVGGAAFF.

The gene calls are TRBV9 and TRBJ1-3; D gene uncertain. Trimming removed 5 bases from V and 1 base from J, with 4 bases in between. CDR1 is SGDLS, CDR2 YYNGEE, per germline. CDR3 size: 12 residues. DNA of the CDR3: TGTGCCAGCAGTGAGTCTGGAAACACCATATATTTT. Translated, it gives CASSESGNTIYF.

V is TRBV2 and J is TRBJ1-1, with 7 positions matching TRBD1. Germline V gene lookup returns CDR1 SNHLY and CDR2 FYNNEI. With V trimmed by 7 bases and J by 0 bases, 5 bases remained unmatched. The CDR3 sequence is 14 residues long. CDR3 sequence: CASIRDRMNTEAFF. CDR3 sequence (DNA): TGTGCCAGCATTAGGGACAGAATGAACACTGAAGCTTTCTTT.

The chain uses TRBV7-2 and TRBJ2-3; 9 bases are a match to TRBD1. The CDR3 length is 15 residues. Germline V gives CDR1 SGHTA, CDR2 FQGNSA. V shed 5 bases and J 1 base; nucleotides not matched to a gene: 4. The CDR3 region is CASSNRQGGTDTQYF. The CDR3 nucleotides are TGTGCCAGCAGCAACCGACAGGGGGGCACAGATACGCAGTATTTT. Together with reference TRBV7-2 and TRBJ2-3, the CDR3 gives the full variable domain: GAGVSQSPSNKVTEKGKDVELRCDPISGHTALYWYRQSLGQGLEFLIYFQGNSAPDKSGLPSDRFSAERTGGSVSTLTIQRTQQEDSAVYLCASSNRQGGTDTQYFGPGTRLTVL.

The chain couples TRBV6-6 to TRBJ1-2; D gene unclear. The CDR3 totals 14 residues. Trimming pared 1 base from V and 4 bases from J, leaving 10 bases between. CDR1 MNHNY and CDR2 SVGAGI come from the germline V gene (reference sequence). CDR3 loop: CASSYLHGTYGYTF. The CDR3 coding sequence is TGTGCCAGCAGTTACTTGCACGGTACCTATGGCTACACCTTC.

This clone was detected a few times. This chain joins TRBV5-1 and TRBJ1-4; D call uncertain. The CDR3 covers 14 residues. Looked up from germline, CDR1 is SGHRS and CDR2 is YFSETQ. V shed 4 bases and J shed 8 bases, with 15 bases lying between them. The CDR3 sequence is CASSLNNAGEKLFF. The CDR3 coding sequence is TGCGCCAGCAGCCTAAACAATGCGGGGGAAAAACTGTTTTTT.

This clone was observed a single time. The chain couples TRBV5-1 to TRBJ2-1; 7 nucleotides agree with TRBD2. Trimming cost V 3 bases and J 0 bases; bases outside gene matches: 6. The CDR3 extends over 16 amino acids. Germline CDR1 is SGHRS and CDR2 is YFSETQ. DNA of the CDR3: TGCGCCAGCAGCTATGGGGGGGTCCCCTCCTACAATGAGCAGTTCTTC. Translating it yields CASSYGGVPSYNEQFF.